Listed here are 18 T cell receptor beta chains from one sample, sequenced in a study of T cells in Graves' hyperthyroidism and ophthalmopathy. Template material for amplifying TCR beta CDR3 regions consisted of RNA transcripts. HTBI primers were used for first-round RT-PCR of the TCR CDR3. TCRdb used MiXCR to reprocess the multiplex PCR reads, holding one entry per CDR3 protein. The sample yields 300,000 to 450,000 distinct CDR3 sequences, 11% to 15% seen once. The specimen sequenced was blood. The receptors originated from a woman in her sixties with Graves' hyperthyroidism.

On this clonotype itself: Just one base apart from a much larger clone, this may be a read error. This chain uses TRBV3-1 with TRBJ2-1; 10 bases agree with TRBD2. The length of the CDR3 is 15 residues. J gave up 8 bases and V 4 bases, and 8 bases lay outside the gene matches. Germline CDR1 and CDR2: LGHDT and YNNKEL (reference sequence). The CDR3 sequence is CASSRASGSMYEQFF. CDR3 nucleotide sequence: TGTGCCAGCAGCCGGGCTAGCGGGAGTATGTATGAGCAGTTCTTC.

The sample holds many counts of this clonotype. This chain connects TRBV29-1 to TRBJ2-7, with D tentatively TRBD1 or TRBD2 (7 bases each). This CDR3 is 14 amino acids long. Germline CDR1 reads SQVTM; CDR2 reads ANQGSEA. V gave up 2 bases and J gave up 7 bases, with 18 bases separating them. CDR3 region: CSVESAGGGREQYF. CDR3 sequence (DNA): TGCAGCGTTGAATCGGCAGGGGGGGGCAGGGAGCAGTACTTC.

This clonotype was recorded many times. One junction end disagrees with the germline gene, perhaps due to a read error. The chain combines TRBV9 with TRBJ2-1; no reliable D call. From germline, CDR1 is SGDLS and CDR2 YYNGEE. The CDR3 has 17 residues. CDR3 residues: CASSVNVVPTSDNEQFF. CDR3 sequence (DNA): TGTGCCAGCAGCGTCAACGTGGTTCCTACCTCCGACAATGAGCAGTTCTTC.

This clonotype turned up a few times. The chain couples TRBV19 to TRBJ1-4, with a tentative D call TRBD1 (6 bases). Germline lookup yields CDR1 LNHDA and CDR2 SQIVND (reference sequence). This CDR3 spans 15 amino acids. Trimming left V 3 bases short and J 7 bases short, with 15 bases between. The CDR3 DNA reads as TGTGCCAGTAGTATCGGCAGGGGACGGACTGAAAAACTGTTTTTT. It specifies CASSIGRGRTEKLFF.

This clonotype was counted ten times or more. The chain has TRBV10-1 and TRBJ1-2; weak D call: TRBD1 (6 bases). Trimming left V 4 bases short and J 2 bases short, with 8 bases between. Germline V CDR1 and CDR2: WNHNN, SYGVQD (reference sequence). The CDR3 covers 13 residues. In nucleotides, the CDR3 is TGCGCCAGCAGTGTTGACAGGAACTATGGCTACACCTTC. It specifies CASSVDRNYGYTF.

This clonotype occurred many times. The chain has TRBV3-1 and TRBJ2-7; 7 nucleotides match TRBD1. This CDR3 region has 14 residues. Germline V gene lookup returns CDR1 LGHDT and CDR2 YNNKEL (reference sequence). Germline trimming cut 6 bases from V and 5 bases from J; bases unmatched to any gene: 10. The CDR3 DNA reads TGTGCCAGCAGTCGACAGGGTGCTTCCGACGAGCAGTACTTC. This encodes CASSRQGASDEQYF.

Many counts were recorded for this clonotype. The limits of the CDR3 on the DNA are not certain, so only TCRdb's listed CDR3 is given. V and J are TRBV12-3 or TRBV12-4 and TRBJ2-7; the table names TRBD2, a call not compared with the DNA. The CDR3 is 12 residues long, counting both termini. The CDR3 loop is CASSSSGREQYF.

The V call is TRBV5-1, the J call TRBJ2-7, with unresolved D. Trimming stripped 0 bases from V and 0 bases from J, with 13 bases between. CDR1 is SGHRS and CDR2 is YFSETQ in the germline V gene. CDR3 length equals 16 residues. The DNA for the CDR3 is TGCGCCAGCAGCTTGGAGGGCTGGACCAGCTCCTACGAGCAGTACTTC. Amino acid sequence: CASSLEGWTSSYEQYF.

This clonotype has ten or more counts. The V call is TRBV28, the J call TRBJ2-5, with TRBD2 identical over 14 bases. The CDR3 is 14 residues long. Germline V CDR1 and CDR2: MDHEN, SYDVKM. The trim removed 5 bases at V and 13 bases at J, leaving 9 bases unmatched. The CDR3 nucleotides are TGTGCCAGCAGTGCACCGGGACTAGCGGGAGCTTGGTACTTC. Protein sequence: CASSAPGLAGAWYF.

This clonotype was counted at least ten times. This chain uses TRBV12-3 or TRBV12-4 with TRBJ2-3; TRBD2 aligns across 7 bases. Unmatched junction bases numbered 3, after V lost 2 bases and J lost 4 bases. The CDR3 covers 14 residues. In DNA form, the CDR3 reads TGTGCCAGCAGTTTAATAGCGGGCGCAGATACGCAGTATTTT. Translated: CASSLIAGADTQYF.

The V call is TRBV6-2 or TRBV6-3, the J call TRBJ2-3; TRBD1 or TRBD2 may be the D gene (5 bases each). V lost 5 bases, J lost 4 bases, and 13 bases lay in between. The CDR3 is 14 amino acids. Germline CDR1 is MNHEY and CDR2 is SVGEGT. The CDR3 is CASSGGAGADTQYF. The CDR3 coding sequence is TGTGCCAGCAGTGGTGGGGCCGGGGCAGATACGCAGTATTTT.

The rearrangement uses TRBV11-2 and TRBJ2-1, with 12 positions matching TRBD2. The CDR3 covers 19 residues. Trimming removed 1 base from V and 0 bases from J; junction bases left unmatched: 7. Germline V gives CDR1 SGHAT, CDR2 FQNNGV. The CDR3: CASSLGLMTSGSSYNEQFF. The CDR3 DNA sequence: TGTGCCAGCAGCTTAGGCCTAATGACTAGCGGGAGCTCCTACAATGAGCAGTTCTTC.

This chain links TRBV19 with TRBJ2-2; D may correspond to TRBD1 or TRBD2 (7 bases each). The CDR3 is 15 residues long. V was clipped by 1 base and J by 6 bases, with 12 bases between them. From germline, CDR1 is LNHDA and CDR2 SQIVND (reference sequence). The CDR3 is CASSIVQGGPGELFF. CDR3 bases: TGTGCCAGTAGTATAGTTCAGGGGGGGCCCGGGGAGCTGTTTTTT.

The genes are TRBV20-1 and TRBJ1-5; the D is unclear. V lost 6 bases and J lost 0, with 21 bases in between. There are 17 residues in the CDR3. Per the germline V gene, CDR1 is DFQATT and CDR2 is SNEGSKA (reference sequence). CDR3 sequence reads: CSAAPVLGGHSNQPQHF. The CDR3 bases are TGCAGTGCGGCGCCGGTGCTGGGAGGGCATAGCAATCAGCCCCAGCATTTT.

The rearrangement joins TRBV12-5 to TRBJ2-7; the match to TRBD2 covers 7 bases. V lost 2 bases, J lost 4 bases, and 17 bases stayed unmatched. This CDR3 is built from 18 residues. Germline V gene data show CDR1 as LGHNT and CDR2 as FRNRAP. The CDR3 DNA follows: TGTGCTAGTGGTTTGCGCCACCTAGACCAGCGGGGTCATTACGAGCAGTACTTC. Amino acids: CASGLRHLDQRGHYEQYF.

This clonotype was observed many times. The V gene is TRBV6-1, the J gene TRBJ1-1; TRBD1 is a possible D gene (6 bases). This CDR3 has 15 residues. Trimming shortened V by 1 base and J by 0 bases, and 9 bases separated the two germline ends. The germline V gene encodes CDR1 MNHNS and CDR2 SASEGT. The CDR3 sequence is CASSEGTAMNTEAFF. The CDR3 region has the DNA TGTGCCAGCAGTGAAGGGACAGCCATGAACACTGAAGCTTTCTTT.

This clonotype was recorded at least ten times. V gene TRBV29-1 combines with J gene TRBJ2-5; D not certain. V was cut by 7 bases and J by 2 bases, with 14 bases left in between. Germline lookup yields CDR1 SQVTM and CDR2 ANQGSEA. The CDR3 covers 13 residues. CDR3 DNA sequence: TGCAGCGCGGACGCTACCATTCAAGAGACCCAGTACTTC. It translates to CSADATIQETQYF.

This clonotype has at least ten counts. The V call is TRBV28, the J call TRBJ2-7, with 13 bases aligning to TRBD2. CDR1 is MDHEN, CDR2 SYDVKM, per germline. The CDR3 covers 16 residues. Losses at the gene ends were 6 bases for V and 2 bases for J; bases not matched to a gene: 7. The CDR3 spells CASSPPGTSGTYEQYF. The CDR3 nucleotides are TGTGCCAGCAGCCCGCCCGGGACTAGCGGGACCTACGAGCAGTACTTC.